These T cell receptor beta chains were read from a single sample in a study of control samples from healthy donors and cancer patients. Produced via immunoSEQ multiplex PCR; TCRdb's table is partial and in-frame only. The data show about 98,000 clones, roughly nine tenths seen once. Material for sequencing was blood. These receptors all come from a woman younger than 35 in good health. CDR3s include the opening cysteine and the closing phenylalanine or tryptophan. The D gene is left open where the match is weak. Size tells how often a clone was seen (once, few, many) or the class of an expanded clone, and some rows leave it out.

cdr3_length	d_call	v_call	j_call	clone_size	cdr3_nt	cdr3_aa
13	.	TRBV2	TRBJ1-1	.	TGTGCCAGCAGTGAAGCCCAGTCCCTCGGAGCTTTCTTT	CASSEAQSLGAFF
17	TRBD1	TRBV19	TRBJ1-6	once	TGTGCCAGTAGTCCCCGGGACAGGGGGGAACTTTATTCACCCCTCCACTTT	CASSPRDRGELYSPLHF
13	.	TRBV27	TRBJ1-1	.	TGTGCCAGCTCCTCCGCAGGGACCCCTGAAGCTTTCTTT	CASSSAGTPEAFF
16	.	TRBV5-6	TRBJ1-1	.	TGTGCCAGCAGCCCTTCCCCCGGGGGTGGGGGCACTGAAGCTTTCTTT	CASSPSPGGGGTEAFF
13	.	TRBV10-1	TRBJ2-7	.	TGCGCCACCTCGAGGGGGTCCCGGTACGAGCAGTACTTC	CATSRGSRYEQYF
16	.	TRBV11-3	TRBJ2-3	.	TGTGCCAGCAGCTTAGGGGGCCTAGCGACCACAGATACGCAGTATTTT	CASSLGGLATTDTQYF
17	.	TRBV11-3	TRBJ2-1	.	TGTGCCAGCAGCCCTATTACCTTCCTGGGGGATTACAATGAGCAGTTCTTC	CASSPITFLGDYNEQFF
16	TRBD1	TRBV10-3	TRBJ1-5	.	TGTGCCATCAGTGAGTCCGGACAGGGGGGCAATCAGCCCCAGCATTTT	CAISESGQGGNQPQHF
16	.	TRBV3-1/TRBV3-2	TRBJ2-7	.	TGTGCCAGCAGCCACCTAAAGGGCCCTCCTTTCTACGAGCAGTACTTC	CASSHLKGPPFYEQYF
19	.	TRBV10-3	TRBJ2-7	.	TGTGCCATCAGTGAGTCGAGGTCTACTCATGCACAACCTACCTACGAGCAGTACTTC	CAISESRSTHAQPTYEQYF
12	.	TRBV12-3/TRBV12-4	TRBJ2-1	.	TGTGCCAGCAGTTTCGGGGGTGATGAGCAGTTCTTC	CASSFGGDEQFF
16	.	TRBV25-1	TRBJ2-2	.	TGTGCCAGCACCAAGGACCCCCATGGGTCCACCGGGGAGCTGTTTTTT	CASTKDPHGSTGELFF
13	TRBD1	TRBV27	TRBJ2-7	.	TGTGCCAGCAGGGGGGACAGGGCCCACGAGCAGTACTTC	CASRGDRAHEQYF
15	.	TRBV2	TRBJ2-3	.	TGTGCCAGCAGTGAATGGGAGGCTAGCACAGATACGCAGTATTTT	CASSEWEASTDTQYF
14	.	TRBV7-9	TRBJ1-1	.	TGTGCCAGCAGCTTAGCGCGGGGGAACACTGAAGCTTTCTTT	CASSLARGNTEAFF
14	TRBD1	TRBV27	TRBJ1-1	.	TGTGCCAGCAGTAGGGACAGGGGGAACACTGAAGCTTTCTTT	CASSRDRGNTEAFF
15	TRBD1	TRBV11-1	TRBJ2-7	.	TGTGCCAGCAGTTCCACCGGGACAGGGTTCTACGAGCAGTACTTC	CASSSTGTGFYEQYF
15	.	TRBV4-1	TRBJ2-1	once	TGCGCCAGCAGCCAAGAAGGGACACAATACAATGAGCAGTTCTTC	CASSQEGTQYNEQFF
17	.	TRBV7-9	TRBJ2-4	.	TGTGCCAGCAGCTTAAGCTCTGGAGGGGCGGACAAAAACATTCAGTACTTC	CASSLSSGGADKNIQYF
19	.	TRBV5-1	TRBJ2-3	.	TGCGCCAGCAGCTTGGTTTTCCAGGTGGTAGCAACGAACGCAGATACGCAGTATTTT	CASSLVFQVVATNADTQYF
12	.	TRBV28	TRBJ1-2	.	TGTGCCAGCACTATTTCCCAGGGCGGCTACACCTTC	CASTISQGGYTF
15	.	TRBV5-1	TRBJ2-2	.	TGCGCCAGCAGCTACGGGACTTACAACACCGGGGAGCTGTTTTTT	CASSYGTYNTGELFF
14	TRBD1	TRBV7-9	TRBJ1-1	.	TGTGCCAGCAGCCCGGGACAGGGGAACACTGAAGCTTTCTTT	CASSPGQGNTEAFF
15	.	TRBV10-3	TRBJ2-7	.	TGTGCCATCAGTGAGTCCCTGTCTTTTCGGTACGAGCAGTACTTC	CAISESLSFRYEQYF
14	TRBD1	TRBV27	TRBJ1-2	once	TGTGCCAGCAGTCTAACCGGGACAGGGGACGGCTACACCTTC	CASSLTGTGDGYTF
13	.	TRBV11-1	TRBJ2-7	.	TGTGCCAGCAGCTTGGGGGGAGTCTACGAGCAGTACTTC	CASSLGGVYEQYF
16	TRBD1	TRBV7-2	TRBJ2-3	.	TGTGCCAGCAGCTTAGCAGGGGGCTGGACCACAGATACGCAGTATTTT	CASSLAGGWTTDTQYF
14	.	TRBV11-2	TRBJ1-6	.	TGTGCCAGCAGCTTAGACGGCGGGGATTCACCCCTCCACTTT	CASSLDGGDSPLHF
16	.	TRBV6-2/TRBV6-3	TRBJ2-7	once	TGTGCCAGCAGTCGCAACCTACTTGGAAACCTCTACGAGCAGTACTTC	CASSRNLLGNLYEQYF
15	.	TRBV7-7	TRBJ2-1	.	TGTGCTAGCAGCGCAGCCCGTGGAGGTTACAATGAGCAGTTCTTC	CASSAARGGYNEQFF
12	TRBD1	TRBV7-9	TRBJ2-1	.	TGTGCCAGCAGTACAGGGGGCGATGAGCAGTTCTTC	CASSTGGDEQFF
15	.	TRBV4-3	TRBJ2-3	.	TGCGCCAGCAGCCAAGATCACGGGACCACAGATACGCAGTATTTT	CASSQDHGTTDTQYF
14	TRBD2	TRBV28	TRBJ2-1	.	TGTGCCGGATCACTAGCGGGGGACTACAATGAGCAGTTCTTC	CAGSLAGDYNEQFF
17	TRBD2	TRBV7-6	TRBJ2-3	.	TGTGCCAGCAGCTTAGGGGCGGGGGGGACTAGCACAGATACGCAGTATTTT	CASSLGAGGTSTDTQYF
15	TRBD2	TRBV3-1/TRBV3-2	TRBJ2-1	.	TGTGCCAGCAGCCATACAACTAGCGCAGGGAATGAGCAGTTCTTC	CASSHTTSAGNEQFF
14	.	TRBV25-1	TRBJ1-5	.	TGTGCCAGCAGTGAACTTGGAGGGGGTGCGCCCCAGCATTTT	CASSELGGGAPQHF
16	TRBD1	TRBV28	TRBJ1-5	.	TGTGCCAGCAGTGCCCACAGGGGAGATAGCAATCAGCCCCAGCATTTT	CASSAHRGDSNQPQHF
13	TRBD2	TRBV9	TRBJ2-3	once	TGTGCCAGCAGCACAGGACTAGCGGATACGCAGTATTTT	CASSTGLADTQYF
15	.	TRBV21-1	TRBJ2-7	few	.	CASKVASGNSYEQYF
15	.	TRBV6-5	TRBJ2-3	.	TGTGCCAGCAGCCTAGGAGGGGTAGACACAGATACGCAGTATTTT	CASSLGGVDTDTQYF
16	TRBD2	TRBV11-2	TRBJ2-1	.	TGTGCCAGCAGCCTGTTCCAGCGGGATTCCTACAATGAGCAGTTCTTC	CASSLFQRDSYNEQFF
14	.	TRBV7-2	TRBJ2-3	.	TGTGCCAGCAGCTTCCGGGGGCCGGGAGATACGCAGTATTTT	CASSFRGPGDTQYF
13	.	TRBV19	TRBJ1-1	.	TGTGCCAGTACCTCCCCGGGCTACACTGAAGCTTTCTTT	CASTSPGYTEAFF
15	.	TRBV5-4	TRBJ2-7	.	TGTGCCAGCAGCTTGGTTACAGGTTCTTACTACGAGCAGTACTTC	CASSLVTGSYYEQYF
16	TRBD1	TRBV5-6	TRBJ1-1	.	TGTGCCAGCAGCTTGGATGGGACAGGGGGGAGCACTGAAGCTTTCTTT	CASSLDGTGGSTEAFF
14	TRBD1	TRBV2	TRBJ1-2	.	TGTGCCAGCAGTCGAACAGGGGAATGGATGGGCTACACCTTC	CASSRTGEWMGYTF
13	.	TRBV3-1/TRBV3-2	TRBJ2-7	.	TGTGCCAGCAGCCAAGTGCGCACCTACGAGCAGTACTTC	CASSQVRTYEQYF
11	.	TRBV14	TRBJ1-2	.	TGTGCCAGCAGCCAAGGGGGGTTGCACACCTTC	CASSQGGLHTF
17	TRBD2	TRBV12-5	TRBJ2-1	.	TGTGCTAGTGGTTTGGTACAGGGCGGGAGGGCCTTGGATGAGCAGTTCTTC	CASGLVQGGRALDEQFF
14	TRBD1	TRBV6-5	TRBJ2-2	.	TGTGCCAGCAGGTTGACAGGGTACACCGGGGAGCTGTTTTTT	CASRLTGYTGELFF
13	.	TRBV5-1	TRBJ2-7	.	TGCGCCAGCAGCTTGGATCTCCGGGGCGAGCAGTACTTC	CASSLDLRGEQYF
15	.	TRBV11-2	TRBJ2-3	.	TGTGCCAGCATCATAGGGGGGGGCTTCACAGATACGCAGTATTTT	CASIIGGGFTDTQYF
12	.	TRBV12-3/TRBV12-4	TRBJ1-5	.	TGTGCCAGCAGTTTTGGCAATCAGCCCCAGCATTTT	CASSFGNQPQHF